Listed below are T cell receptor beta chains from one sample, sequenced in a study of CD8+CD57+ T cells in acquired aplastic anemia. TCRdb reanalysed the reads using MiXCR and keeps one entry per CDR3 protein. Among about 400,000 distinct CDR3 sequences listed, just under 70% were seen once. Sequencing was performed on sorted CD4+, CD8+, or CD8+CD57+ T cells (not recorded which) from PBMCs. These TCRs come from a human donor in good health, serving as a control. CDR3s include the opening cysteine and the closing phenylalanine or tryptophan. A D gene is named only where the DNA matches it firmly. Where a row states a size, it is once, few, many or the class of an expanded clone; other rows omit it.

d_gene: TRBD1
abundance: many
j_gene: TRBJ1-2
len: 13
v_gene: TRBV5-1
CDR3aa: CASVGTGDDGYTF
CDR3nt: TGCGCCAGCGTCGGGACAGGGGACGACGGCTACACCTTC

d_gene: TRBD1
abundance: NA
j_gene: TRBJ2-7
len: 13
v_gene: TRBV10-3
CDR3aa: CATAGTGGYEQYF
CDR3nt: TGTGCCACTGCCGGGACAGGGGGCTACGAGCAGTACTTC

d_gene: TRBD2
abundance: NA
j_gene: TRBJ2-7
len: 14
v_gene: TRBV9
CDR3aa: CASSAAGLQNDEYF
CDR3nt: TGTGCCAGCAGCGCAGCGGGGCTCCAGAACGACGAGTACTTC

d_gene: NA
abundance: NA
j_gene: TRBJ2-1
len: 15
v_gene: TRBV5-5
CDR3aa: CASSLEAGYYNEQFF
CDR3nt: TGTGCCAGCAGCTTGGAGGCAGGGTACTACAATGAGCAGTTCTTC

d_gene: NA
abundance: NA
j_gene: TRBJ1-3
len: 16
v_gene: TRBV7-2
CDR3aa: CASSLGEAGGRGTIYF
CDR3nt: TGTGCCAGCAGCTTAGGGGAAGCGGGGGGTCGAGGTACGATATATTTT

d_gene: TRBD2
abundance: NA
j_gene: TRBJ2-5
len: 17
v_gene: TRBV9
CDR3aa: CASSVVGTSGGEETQYF
CDR3nt: TGTGCCAGCAGCGTAGTGGGGACTAGCGGGGGGGAGGAGACCCAGTACTTC

d_gene: NA
abundance: NA
j_gene: TRBJ1-2
len: 14
v_gene: TRBV20-1
CDR3aa: CSAALPGSSDGYTF
CDR3nt: TGCAGTGCCGCACTTCCGGGGTCATCGGATGGCTACACCTTC

d_gene: TRBD2
abundance: NA
j_gene: TRBJ2-5
len: 16
v_gene: TRBV2
CDR3aa: CASSLLAGGFRETQYF
CDR3nt: TGTGCCAGCAGTTTACTAGCGGGGGGGTTCCGAGAGACCCAGTACTTC

d_gene: NA
abundance: NA
j_gene: TRBJ1-2
len: 13
v_gene: TRBV5-6
CDR3aa: CASSLVRGQGNTF
CDR3nt: TGTGCCAGCAGCTTGGTACGGGGGCAAGGAAACACCTTC

d_gene: NA
abundance: NA
j_gene: TRBJ1-6
len: 16
v_gene: TRBV19
CDR3aa: CASSSRLGYPNSPLHF
CDR3nt: TGTGCCAGTAGTTCAAGGCTGGGGTACCCTAATTCACCCCTCCACTTT

d_gene: NA
abundance: NA
j_gene: TRBJ1-2
len: 15
v_gene: TRBV19
CDR3aa: CASSTRRDANYGYTF
CDR3nt: TGTGCCAGTAGTACCCGACGGGACGCTAACTATGGCTACACCTTC

d_gene: NA
abundance: many
j_gene: TRBJ1-5
len: 13
v_gene: TRBV12-5
CDR3aa: CASGLEGNQPQHF
CDR3nt: TGTGCTAGTGGTTTAGAGGGGAATCAGCCCCAGCATTTT

d_gene: NA
abundance: many
j_gene: TRBJ2-4
len: 15
v_gene: TRBV20-1
CDR3aa: CSAITQGPTKNIQYF
CDR3nt: TGCAGTGCTATTACACAGGGACCCACCAAAAACATTCAGTACTTC

d_gene: TRBD1
abundance: NA
j_gene: TRBJ1-6
len: 15
v_gene: TRBV7-3
CDR3aa: CASKRLDRDNSPLHF
CDR3nt: TGTGCCAGCAAAAGATTGGACAGGGACAATTCACCCCTCCACTTT

d_gene: NA
abundance: NA
j_gene: TRBJ2-2
len: 16
v_gene: TRBV19
CDR3aa: CASSIDPRRWTGELFF
CDR3nt: TGTGCCAGTAGCATCGACCCCCGTCGGTGGACCGGGGAGCTGTTTTTT

d_gene: NA
abundance: NA
j_gene: TRBJ1-4
len: 15
v_gene: TRBV2
CDR3aa: CASSQVGALREKLFF
CDR3nt: TGCGCCAGCAGCCAAGTAGGGGCCCTAAGGGAAAAACTGTTTTTT

d_gene: TRBD1
abundance: once
j_gene: TRBJ1-1
len: 12
v_gene: TRBV19
CDR3aa: CASSTRTGDAFF
CDR3nt: TGTGCCAGTAGTACCCGGACAGGGGACGCTTTCTTT

d_gene: TRBD2
abundance: NA
j_gene: TRBJ2-7
len: 12
v_gene: TRBV5-4
CDR3aa: CASSLVAQGGDF
CDR3nt: TGTGCCAGCAGCTTGGTAGCGCAGGGAGGGGACTTC

d_gene: TRBD1
abundance: NA
j_gene: TRBJ1-2
len: 17
v_gene: TRBV20-1
CDR3aa: CSALTGGAALVNYGYTF
CDR3nt: TGCAGTGCCCTAACAGGGGGTGCGGCCCTCGTAAACTATGGCTACACCTTC

d_gene: NA
abundance: NA
j_gene: TRBJ1-2
len: 14
v_gene: TRBV11-2
CDR3aa: CASRPGRANYGYTF
CDR3nt: TGTGCCAGCAGACCAGGGCGAGCTAACTATGGCTACACCTTC

d_gene: TRBD1
abundance: NA
j_gene: TRBJ1-2
len: 16
v_gene: TRBV19
CDR3aa: CASSMSYRGVHYGYTF
CDR3nt: TGTGCCAGTAGTATGTCATACAGGGGAGTACACTATGGCTACACCTTC

d_gene: NA
abundance: NA
j_gene: TRBJ1-4
len: 15
v_gene: TRBV5-5
CDR3aa: CASSSMSQTNEKLFF
CDR3nt: TGTGCCAGCAGCTCGATGTCGCAGACTAATGAAAAACTGTTTTTT

d_gene: NA
abundance: NA
j_gene: TRBJ1-1
len: 13
v_gene: TRBV24-1
CDR3aa: CATSESWGSEAFF
CDR3nt: TGTGCCACCAGTGAATCATGGGGCAGTGAAGCTTTCTTT

d_gene: NA
abundance: many
j_gene: TRBJ1-4
len: 13
v_gene: TRBV20-1
CDR3aa: CSAMKVANEKLFF
CDR3nt: TGCAGTGCTATGAAGGTGGCTAATGAAAAACTGTTTTTT

d_gene: TRBD1
abundance: NA
j_gene: TRBJ1-5
len: 14
v_gene: TRBV2
CDR3aa: CASSAAGGLPPQHF
CDR3nt: TGCGCCAGCAGCGCAGCAGGGGGACTTCCGCCCCAGCATTTT

d_gene: TRBD2
abundance: many
j_gene: TRBJ2-5
len: 14
v_gene: TRBV20-1
CDR3aa: CRPTSGGAQETQYF
CDR3nt: TGCAGGCCCACTAGCGGGGGGGCCCAAGAGACCCAGTACTTC

d_gene: NA
abundance: NA
j_gene: TRBJ2-4
len: 16
v_gene: TRBV7-9
CDR3aa: CASSLMTGLAKNIQYF
CDR3nt: TGTGCCAGCAGCTTAATGACCGGGCTAGCCAAAAACATTCAGTACTTC

d_gene: TRBD1
abundance: NA
j_gene: TRBJ2-7
len: 15
v_gene: TRBV14
CDR3aa: CASSEGQANTPLQYF
CDR3nt: TGTGCCAGCAGCGAGGGACAGGCCAATACACCCCTCCAGTACTTC

d_gene: NA
abundance: many
j_gene: TRBJ2-7
len: 12
v_gene: TRBV20-1
CDR3aa: CVGRGDFDEQYF
CDR3nt: TGCGTTGGACGGGGTGATTTTGACGAGCAGTACTTC

d_gene: TRBD1
abundance: NA
j_gene: TRBJ2-5
len: 16
v_gene: TRBV5-1
CDR3aa: CASSLTGAYALETQYF
CDR3nt: TGCGCCAGCAGCTTAACAGGGGCCTACGCCCTAGAGACCCAGTACTTC

d_gene: NA
abundance: NA
j_gene: TRBJ1-2
len: 12
v_gene: TRBV7-2
CDR3aa: CASSPRSSGYTF
CDR3nt: TGTGCCAGCAGCCCCAGGTCGTCTGGCTACACCTTC

d_gene: NA
abundance: NA
j_gene: TRBJ2-7
len: 13
v_gene: TRBV19
CDR3aa: CASSMDGFYEQYF
CDR3nt: TGTGCCAGTAGTATGGATGGTTTCTACGAGCAGTACTTC

d_gene: NA
abundance: NA
j_gene: TRBJ2-7
len: 14
v_gene: TRBV20-1
CDR3aa: CSARGQENSHEQYF
CDR3nt: TGCAGTGCTAGGGGGCAGGAGAATTCACACGAGCAGTACTTC

d_gene: NA
abundance: NA
j_gene: TRBJ1-4
len: 16
v_gene: TRBV3-1
CDR3aa: CASSQDPSERHEKLFF
CDR3nt: TGTGCCAGCAGCCAAGATCCATCAGAGAGACATGAAAAACTGTTTTTT

d_gene: NA
abundance: few
j_gene: TRBJ2-7
len: 15
v_gene: TRBV7-2
CDR3aa: CASSLSSAGSYEQYF
CDR3nt: TGTGCCAGCAGCTTATCTAGCGCCGGGTCCTACGAGCAGTACTTC

d_gene: NA
abundance: many
j_gene: TRBJ1-3
len: 15
v_gene: TRBV7-2
CDR3aa: CASSLQGSPGNTIYF
CDR3nt: TGTGCCAGCAGCCTACAGGGAAGCCCGGGAAACACCATATATTTT

d_gene: TRBD1
abundance: NA
j_gene: TRBJ1-5
len: 17
v_gene: TRBV12-3/TRBV12-4
CDR3aa: CASSTRTGSGGNQPQHF
CDR3nt: TGTGCCAGCAGTACGCGGACAGGGAGTGGTGGCAATCAGCCCCAGCATTTT

d_gene: NA
abundance: many
j_gene: TRBJ2-5
len: 15
v_gene: TRBV10-1
CDR3aa: CASSDLGREGETQYF
CDR3nt: TGCGCCAGCAGTGATCTTGGCAGGGAAGGGGAGACCCAGTACTTC

d_gene: NA
abundance: NA
j_gene: TRBJ1-4
len: 14
v_gene: TRBV2
CDR3aa: CASSSTGLNEPLFF
CDR3nt: TGTGCCAGCAGCTCCACGGGTCTGAATGAGCCACTGTTTTTT

d_gene: NA
abundance: NA
j_gene: TRBJ1-1
len: 14
v_gene: TRBV7-9
CDR3aa: CASSFGQMDTEAFF
CDR3nt: TGTGCCAGCAGCTTCGGGCAGATGGACACTGAAGCTTTCTTT

d_gene: NA
abundance: NA
j_gene: TRBJ2-3
len: 14
v_gene: TRBV15
CDR3aa: CASSGEPETETQYF
CDR3nt: TGTGCCAGCAGCGGCGAGCCGGAAACAGAGACCCAGTATTTT

d_gene: NA
abundance: few
j_gene: TRBJ2-2
len: 16
v_gene: TRBV12-3/TRBV12-4
CDR3aa: CASSRSRTANTGELFF
CDR3nt: TGTGCCAGCTCACGGAGCCGGACAGCGAACACCGGGGAGCTGTTTTTT

d_gene: NA
abundance: few
j_gene: TRBJ2-7
len: 16
v_gene: TRBV20-1
CDR3aa: CSARSSGGTELYEQYF
CDR3nt: TGCAGTGCTAGATCGAGTGGGGGGACGGAGCTCTACGAGCAGTACTTC

d_gene: NA
abundance: NA
j_gene: TRBJ2-1
len: 14
v_gene: TRBV19
CDR3aa: CASSGQGAYNEQFF
CDR3nt: TGTGCCAGTAGTGGCCAGGGAGCATACAATGAGCAGTTCTTC

d_gene: NA
abundance: many
j_gene: TRBJ2-2
len: 14
v_gene: TRBV29-1
CDR3aa: CSVRGQGDTGELFF
CDR3nt: TGCAGCGTCAGAGGGCAGGGTGACACCGGGGAGCTGTTTTTT

d_gene: TRBD1
abundance: NA
j_gene: TRBJ1-2
len: 15
v_gene: TRBV20-1
CDR3aa: CSASYPGQGSSGYTF
CDR3nt: TGCAGTGCTTCCTATCCGGGACAGGGATCGTCGGGCTACACCTTC

d_gene: NA
abundance: many
j_gene: TRBJ1-2
len: 15
v_gene: TRBV12-3/TRBV12-4
CDR3aa: CASSLELGGTHGYTF
CDR3nt: TGTGCCAGCAGTTTAGAGTTGGGCGGGACACATGGCTACACCTTC

d_gene: NA
abundance: NA
j_gene: TRBJ2-5
len: 16
v_gene: TRBV11-2
CDR3aa: CASSSLTGWGNIQQYF
CDR3nt: TGTGCCAGCAGCTCTCTAACAGGGTGGGGAAACATTCAGCAGTACTTC

d_gene: NA
abundance: NA
j_gene: TRBJ1-6
len: 13
v_gene: TRBV19
CDR3aa: CASTIGGYYTHHF
CDR3nt: TGTGCCAGTACTATAGGGGGGTATTACACTCACCACTTC

d_gene: NA
abundance: NA
j_gene: TRBJ2-7
len: 13
v_gene: TRBV12-3/TRBV12-4
CDR3aa: CASSRTDIIEQYF
CDR3nt: TGTGCCAGCAGCCGTACGGACATTATCGAGCAGTACTTC

d_gene: NA
abundance: NA
j_gene: TRBJ1-1
len: 14
v_gene: TRBV7-6
CDR3aa: CASSLASGAAKLFF
CDR3nt: TGTGCCAGCAGCCTTGCCAGCGGTGCGGCAAAACTGTTCTTT

d_gene: NA
abundance: many
j_gene: TRBJ1-4
len: 15
v_gene: TRBV11-3
CDR3aa: CASSFAASTNEKLFF
CDR3nt: TGTGCCAGCAGCTTTGCCGCGTCAACTAATGAAAAACTGTTTTTT